A selection of T cell receptor beta chains follows, all from one sample in a study of blood T cell repertoires in COVID-19. Method: immunoSEQ multiplex PCR; TCRdb's copy keeps in-frame clones and lacks some. The sample lists around 140,000 clones, about 91% occurring once. What was sequenced was peripheral blood. These receptors all stem from a woman aged 45-65 years with acute or convalescent COVID-19. The CDR3 runs from the conserved cysteine through the conserved F or W. A D gene is named only where the DNA matches it firmly. Size values are once, few and many counts, or a class for expanded clones, and some rows have none.

TRBV6-5,TRBJ1-2,NA,NA,TGTGCCAGCAGTCGACAGGCGACCTATGGCTACACCTTC,CASSRQATYGYTF
TRBV6-4,TRBJ1-5,NA,TRBD1,TGTGCCAGCAGTGATTTAGGGACAGGGGGCGATCAGCCCCAGCATTTT,CASSDLGTGGDQPQHF
TRBV5-4,TRBJ1-2,NA,TRBD1,TGTGCCAGCAGCTTAGACAGGGCTTCTAACTATGGCTACACCTTC,CASSLDRASNYGYTF
TRBV28,TRBJ2-1,NA,TRBD2,TGTGCCAGCAGTTTATTAACAAGCGGGGGCTACAATGAGCAGTTCTTC,CASSLLTSGGYNEQFF
TRBV28,TRBJ1-4,NA,TRBD1,TGTGCCAGCAGTCTCCATCGATTAGACAGGGGGCGGGAAAAACTGTTTTTT,CASSLHRLDRGREKLFF
TRBV28,TRBJ1-6,NA,NA,TGTGCCAGCAGTTACGTTACTCAGGGCAATTCACCCCTCCACTTT,CASSYVTQGNSPLHF
TRBV19,TRBJ2-1,NA,NA,TGTGCCAGTAGTATAGGCCTTGAGATGTTCTTC,CASSIGLEMFF
TRBV5-6,TRBJ1-1,NA,NA,TGTGCCAGCAGCTTGGCCACAGGAAACACTGAAGCTTTCTTT,CASSLATGNTEAFF
TRBV3-1/TRBV3-2,TRBJ1-2,NA,TRBD1,TGTGCCAGCAGCCGGCCAACCCGGGCAGGGGGTGCGCTGAACTATGGCTACACCTTC,CASSRPTRAGGALNYGYTF
TRBV12-5,TRBJ1-6,NA,NA,TGTGCTAGTGGTCCCGGGACTACATCCTATTCACCCCTCCACTTT,CASGPGTTSYSPLHF
TRBV2,TRBJ2-2,NA,NA,TGTGCCAGCGGTTCGAGAATTGGGGCCAACACCGGGGAGCTGTTTTTT,CASGSRIGANTGELFF
TRBV6-1,TRBJ2-7,NA,TRBD1,TGTGCCAGCAGTGAAGATGCGGTGCAGTGGGACAGCTCCTACGAGCAGTACTTC,CASSEDAVQWDSSYEQYF
TRBV11-2,TRBJ1-3,NA,NA,TGTGCCAGCAGCCTCGAGTGGGGGCCCAGGACTGGAAACACCATATATTTT,CASSLEWGPRTGNTIYF
TRBV1,TRBJ2-3,NA,NA,TGCACCAGCAGCCAAGATACTCCTTTCCCAGATACGCAGTATTTT,CTSSQDTPFPDTQYF
TRBV9,TRBJ2-2,NA,NA,TGTGCCAGCAGCGTATCCGGGGGAGGGAACACCGGGGAGCTGTTTTTT,CASSVSGGGNTGELFF
TRBV3-1/TRBV3-2,TRBJ1-2,NA,TRBD1,TGTGCCAGCAGCCCGACAGGGGACTATGGCTACACCTTC,CASSPTGDYGYTF
TRBV5-1,TRBJ2-3,NA,NA,TGCGCCAGCAGCTTGGCCCAAGGGGGAGTCACAGATACGCAGTATTTT,CASSLAQGGVTDTQYF
TRBV7-8,TRBJ2-7,once,NA,TGTGCCAGCAGCTCCCTCGAGGGAGAGCAGTACTTC,CASSSLEGEQYF
TRBV5-1,TRBJ1-3,NA,NA,TGCGCCAGCAGCTTGCAGGCAGGGCGCTCTGGAAACACCATATATTTT,CASSLQAGRSGNTIYF
TRBV14,TRBJ2-5,NA,NA,TGTGCCAGCAGCCAAGTCGGGGCCGGGAGAGAGACCCAGTACTTC,CASSQVGAGRETQYF
TRBV6-1,TRBJ1-2,NA,NA,TGTGCCAGCAGTGAAGGGGTGGGGCCGGGCTATGGCTACACCTTC,CASSEGVGPGYGYTF
TRBV20-1,TRBJ1-3,NA,NA,TGCAGTGCTTCACATGGAAACACCATATATTTT,CSASHGNTIYF
TRBV5-4,TRBJ1-6,once,TRBD1,TGTGCCAGCAGCTTGGGGCCGGGACAGGGTGGGTTCTCCTATAATTCACCCCTCCACTTT,CASSLGPGQGGFSYNSPLHF
TRBV3-1/TRBV3-2,TRBJ2-6,NA,NA,TGTGCCAGCAGCAAAATGCAGGTTCCTGGGGCCAACGTCCTGACTTTC,CASSKMQVPGANVLTF
TRBV1,TRBJ2-1,once,NA,TGCACCAGCAGCCAGGGGGGGGATAACAATGAGCAGTTCTTC,CTSSQGGDNNEQFF
TRBV30,TRBJ2-3,once,NA,TGTGCCTGGAGTAGGGGGGGGCAAAGCACAGATACGCAGTATTTT,CAWSRGGQSTDTQYF
TRBV7-9,TRBJ1-6,once,NA,TGTGCCAGCAGTTCCCTGGACAGACCTAATTCACCCCTCCACTTT,CASSSLDRPNSPLHF
TRBV19,TRBJ2-1,NA,TRBD1,TGTGCCAGTAGTCGAAACACGGGACAGCCGTACAATGAGCAGTTCTTC,CASSRNTGQPYNEQFF
TRBV5-5,TRBJ2-1,NA,NA,TGTGCCAGCAGGCCCCTAGCCCATGAGCAGTTCTTC,CASRPLAHEQFF
TRBV6-4,TRBJ2-1,NA,TRBD1,TGTGCCAGCAGTGTCCGACAGGGCACCAACAATGAGCAGTTCTTC,CASSVRQGTNNEQFF
TRBV28,TRBJ1-5,NA,NA,TGTGCCAGCAGCCCTACGACAGGTCATAGCAATCAGCCCCAGCATTTT,CASSPTTGHSNQPQHF
TRBV18,TRBJ1-5,NA,TRBD1,TGTGCCAGCTCACCATCGGGACAGGTGAGGATCCCCCAGCCCCAGCATTTT,CASSPSGQVRIPQPQHF
TRBV19,TRBJ1-6,once,NA,TGTGCCAGTAGTCTGGCAACTAGCTCCTATAATTCACCCCTCCACTTT,CASSLATSSYNSPLHF
TRBV27,TRBJ1-2,NA,NA,TGTGCCAGCAGTTTGGGTCATGGGGCGGATGGCTACACCTTC,CASSLGHGADGYTF
TRBV3-1/TRBV3-2,TRBJ1-1,NA,TRBD1,TGTGCCAGCAGCCCCTTTGCTGGACAGGGGAAGGAAACTTTCTTT,CASSPFAGQGKETFF
TRBV28,TRBJ1-2,NA,TRBD1,TGTGCCAGCAGGGGACAGGGGTATGGCTACACCTTC,CASRGQGYGYTF
TRBV25-1,TRBJ2-2,NA,TRBD2,TGTGCCAGCAGCCGCCGGACTAGCGGGTCCGGGGAGCTGTTTTTT,CASSRRTSGSGELFF
TRBV30,TRBJ2-1,NA,NA,TGTGCCTGGTGTCGGGGGTCCGGCAATGAGCAGTTCTTC,CAWCRGSGNEQFF
TRBV5-4,TRBJ1-2,NA,NA,TGTGCCAGCACCCCTGGACAGAACCTCTATGGCTACACCTTC,CASTPGQNLYGYTF
TRBV21-1,TRBJ2-3,NA,NA,TGTGCCAGCAGGGAACTTTATCGCGGGGGGGAAACAGATACGCAGTATTTT,CASRELYRGGETDTQYF
TRBV9,TRBJ2-7,NA,TRBD1,TGTGCCAGCAGCGCTCCCCTCACAGGGGGCTACGAGCAGTACTTC,CASSAPLTGGYEQYF
TRBV27,TRBJ2-7,NA,TRBD1,TGTGCCAGCAGTTCCTATATGACAGGGGGCAGCTCCTACGAGCAGTACTTC,CASSSYMTGGSSYEQYF
TRBV6-5,TRBJ2-1,NA,NA,TGTGCCAGCAGTCTAGACAGGAGCTGGGAGCAGTTCTTC,CASSLDRSWEQFF
TRBV11-3,TRBJ2-1,few,TRBD1,TGTGCCAGCAGCTTAGAAGGCAGGGGGTGGAATGAGCAGTTCTTC,CASSLEGRGWNEQFF
TRBV5-1,TRBJ2-3,once,TRBD2,TGCGCCAGCAGCTTTTCGGGGGGGCAAGGAGATACGCAGTATTTT,CASSFSGGQGDTQYF
TRBV30,TRBJ2-5,NA,TRBD1,TGTGCCTGGGCTCAGACAGGGTGGGAAGAGACCCAGTACTTC,CAWAQTGWEETQYF
TRBV5-1,TRBJ1-1,once,NA,TGCGCCAGCAGCTATCAGGGGCGCGGGTCTGAAGCTTTCTTT,CASSYQGRGSEAFF
TRBV19,TRBJ1-2,NA,TRBD1,TGTGCCAGTAGTACCGACAGGGACGGCTATGGCTACACCTTC,CASSTDRDGYGYTF
TRBV10-1,TRBJ2-1,NA,TRBD2,TGCGCCACCTCCGACTCGGGGGGGCCCTACAATGAGCAGTTCTTC,CATSDSGGPYNEQFF
TRBV6-5,TRBJ2-3,NA,TRBD1,TGTGCCAGCACCCCGGGACAGGGAACAGATACGCAGTATTTT,CASTPGQGTDTQYF
TRBV29-1,TRBJ2-7,NA,TRBD1,TGCAGCGTTGAAGATCCAAGGGGGCAGCCCTACGAGCAGTACTTC,CSVEDPRGQPYEQYF
TRBV6-5,TRBJ2-1,NA,NA,TGTGCCAGCAGCCCCTACAGGGAATCCAGCAATGAGCAGTTCTTC,CASSPYRESSNEQFF